This is a list of T cell receptor beta chains from one sample in a study of graft-versus-host responses after intestinal transplantation. Here immunoSEQ multiplex PCR was the method, and the copy in TCRdb shows in-frame clones only, minus some. This sample has about 80,000 clones, with approximately 91% found just once. These TCRs' antigens remain unknown. The sample consisted of unstimulated CD4+ T cells sorted from spleen or lymph node cells, taken before intestinal transplant. Receptors were obtained from a human donor who received an intestinal transplant. Each CDR3 is given without its conserved first and last residue. Part of the rows lack a size; the others show once, few, many or a class for expanded clones.

v_call,clone_size,cdr3_aa
TRBV2,NA,ASRDRGNSPLH
TRBV5-6,NA,ASSASGTAIVTQY
TRBV29-1,NA,SVRTERGPQH
TRBV5-1,NA,ASSLGSPPYEQY
TRBV15,NA,ATSTTVDRGYEQY
TRBV5-1,NA,ASIDPASGGGTGELF
TRBV7-2,NA,ASSFEGQGGETQY
TRBV23-1,NA,ASSQQDGYT
TRBV19,NA,ASSIWGRSNLGGTGELF
TRBV6-5,NA,ASSSLGTPMHNEQF
TRBV6-1,NA,ASSEVGGEGYGYT
TRBV5-1,NA,ASSYDNSYEQY
TRBV11-2,once,ASSSLGRGGTGELF
TRBV2,once,ASSRLAGAPREQY
TRBV19,NA,ASSIGYRSKLF
TRBV18,NA,ASSPTDTGELF
TRBV5-1,once,ASSSTYNEQF
TRBV30,NA,AWSVIEGQPQH
TRBV4-1,NA,ASSSSGGAREQF
TRBV5-1,NA,ASSSDGTKSEQY
TRBV6-5,NA,ASSSGLAGVQY
TRBV27,NA,ASSPTSFHEQY
TRBV5-4,once,ASSSQTGVNTEAF
TRBV25-1,NA,ASGLMSEQF
TRBV6-1,NA,ASSDGLDGGTQY
TRBV4-1,NA,ASSLEHNDRDYGYT
TRBV4-1,few,ASSQRTSAQLYNEQF
TRBV2,NA,ASSDNRLAKNIQY
TRBV9,NA,ASSVGREGYNEQF
TRBV6-1,NA,ASRATGANSPLH
TRBV9,NA,ASSVVGGDTEAF
TRBV7-6,NA,ASSLSPGDGPQH
TRBV6-5,NA,ASVRVGAYEQY
TRBV5-1,NA,ASSATGGEEQF
TRBV5-4,NA,ASSLDRSGGKLF